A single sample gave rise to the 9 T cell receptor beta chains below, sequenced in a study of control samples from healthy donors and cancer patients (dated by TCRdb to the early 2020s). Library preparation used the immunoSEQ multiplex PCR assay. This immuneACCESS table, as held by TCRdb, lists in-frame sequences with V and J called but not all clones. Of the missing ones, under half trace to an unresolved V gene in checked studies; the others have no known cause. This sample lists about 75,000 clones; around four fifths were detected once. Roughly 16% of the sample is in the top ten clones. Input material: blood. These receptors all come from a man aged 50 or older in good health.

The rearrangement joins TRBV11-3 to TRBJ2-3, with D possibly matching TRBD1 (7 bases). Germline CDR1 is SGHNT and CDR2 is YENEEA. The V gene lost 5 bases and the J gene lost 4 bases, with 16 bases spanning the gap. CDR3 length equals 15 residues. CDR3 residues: CASSGGTVQSDTQYF. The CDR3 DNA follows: TGTGCCAGCAGCGGGGGGACAGTTCAATCAGATACGCAGTATTTT. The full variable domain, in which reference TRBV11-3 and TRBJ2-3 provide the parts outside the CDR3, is EAGVVQSPRYKIIEKKQPVAFWCNPISGHNTLYWYLQNLGQGPELLIRYENEEAVDDSQLPKDRFSAERLKGVDSTLKIQPAELGDSAVYLCASSGGTVQSDTQYFGPGTRLTVL.

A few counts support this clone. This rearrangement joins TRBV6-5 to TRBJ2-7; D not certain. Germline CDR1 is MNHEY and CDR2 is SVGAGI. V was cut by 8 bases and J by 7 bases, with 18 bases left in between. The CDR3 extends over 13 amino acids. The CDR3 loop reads CASCPRFAGEQYF. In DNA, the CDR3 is TGTGCCAGCTGCCCGCGGTTCGCCGGGGAGCAGTACTTC.

Here the CDR3 DNA reads TGTGCCAGTAGTATAGTTGGACCAAACTACAATGAGCAGTTCTTC. Protein sequence: CASSIVGPNYNEQFF. The J gene is TRBJ2-1, the V gene TRBV19, with no clear D. This CDR3 is 15 amino acids long. CDR1 LNHDA and CDR2 SQIVND come from the germline V gene (reference sequence). V lost 1 base, J lost 3 bases, and 10 bases lay in between.

The chain's CDR3 is CASPHDWRELETQYF. The CDR3 DNA reads TGTGCCAGCCCCCACGATTGGCGGGAGTTAGAGACCCAGTACTTC. The chain recombines TRBV14 with TRBJ2-5, with 7 bases matching TRBD2. The germline V gene has CDR1 SGHDN and CDR2 FVKESK. The CDR3 has 15 residues. V dropped 8 bases and J dropped 4; count of bases not matched to a gene: 13.

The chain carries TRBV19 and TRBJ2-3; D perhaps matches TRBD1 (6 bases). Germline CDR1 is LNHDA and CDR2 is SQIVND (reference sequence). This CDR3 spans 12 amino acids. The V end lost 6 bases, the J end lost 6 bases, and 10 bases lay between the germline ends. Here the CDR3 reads CASSRGMDTQYF. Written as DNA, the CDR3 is TGTGCCAGTAGCAGGGGTATGGATACGCAGTATTTT.

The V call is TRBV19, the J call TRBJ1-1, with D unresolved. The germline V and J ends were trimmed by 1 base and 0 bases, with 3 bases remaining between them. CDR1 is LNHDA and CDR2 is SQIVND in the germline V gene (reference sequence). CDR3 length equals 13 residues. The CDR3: CASSIVVNTEAFF. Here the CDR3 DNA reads TGTGCCAGTAGTATAGTAGTGAACACTGAAGCTTTCTTT. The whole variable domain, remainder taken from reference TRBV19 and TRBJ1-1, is DGGITQSPKYLFRKEGQNVTLSCEQNLNHDAMYWYRQDPGQGLRLIYYSQIVNDFQKGDIAEGYSVSREKKESFPLTVTSAQKNPTAFYLCASSIVVNTEAFFGQGTRLTVV.

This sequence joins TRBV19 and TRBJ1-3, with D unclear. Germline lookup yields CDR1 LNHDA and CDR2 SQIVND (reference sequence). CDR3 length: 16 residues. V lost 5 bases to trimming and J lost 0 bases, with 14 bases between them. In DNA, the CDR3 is TGTGCCAGTAGTTCCGTGACTTATTCCTCTGGAAACACCATATATTTT. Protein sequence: CASSSVTYSSGNTIYF.

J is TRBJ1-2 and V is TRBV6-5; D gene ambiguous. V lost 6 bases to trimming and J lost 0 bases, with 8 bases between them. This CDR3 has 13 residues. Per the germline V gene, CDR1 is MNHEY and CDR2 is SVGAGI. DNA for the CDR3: TGTGCCAGCAGGATCGGGGCTAACTATGGCTACACCTTC. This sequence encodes CASRIGANYGYTF.

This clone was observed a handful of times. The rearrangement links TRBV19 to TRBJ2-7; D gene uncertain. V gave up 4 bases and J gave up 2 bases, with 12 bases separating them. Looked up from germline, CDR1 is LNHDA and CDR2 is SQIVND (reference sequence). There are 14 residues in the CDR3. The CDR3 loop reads CASSNPARAYEQYF. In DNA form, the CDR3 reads TGTGCCAGTAGTAATCCAGCAAGGGCCTACGAGCAGTACTTC.